This T cell receptor (beta chain) was obtained from a study of tumor-infiltrating lymphocytes in primary liver carcinoma. Study overall: Between 4.2 and 10 cm across, the tumors were all of stage T1-T3 N0M0. Findings and caveats of the study: Unsorted bulk sampling ruled out any CD4+ versus CD8+ repertoire comparison. Blood had a significantly lower top-250-clone fraction than tumors did (p = 0.039).

The germline gives CDR1 MNHEY, CDR2 SVGAGI. This CDR3 has 12 amino acids. Of note for this clonotype: Its antigen is undetermined. This may arise from a read error, as a much more abundant clone is one base away.

From 450 to 550 ng total RNA, TCR beta cDNA was generated with a primer in the constant region. Libraries for TCR beta were built through three nested multiplex PCR rounds, which together made up a slightly modified ARM-PCR procedure. The first two PCR rounds used TRBV1-TRBV30 primers with a Cbeta primer, approximately 10 cycles each. MiXCR, applied by TCRdb to the multiplex PCR reads, yields one record per CDR3 protein. The sample yields roughly 330,000 distinct CDR3 sequences, about two thirds seen once. Germline DNA was extracted alongside blood RNA, which was obtained from unsorted whole blood. With chronic HBV infection, the patients were also treatment-naive.

Sequencing was carried out using peripheral blood. This chain connects TRBV6-5 to TRBJ2-5; tentatively, D is TRBD1 (6 bases). The source is a man aged 35 to 55 with primary liver carcinoma and hepatitis B virus infection. Here the CDR3 DNA reads TGTGACACCTACAGGGATCCAGAGACCCAGTACTTC. Protein sequence: CDTYRDPETQYF.